This TCR beta chain emerged from a study of blood T cell repertoires in COVID-19. Study at large: Collection of acute and convalescent COVID-19 samples took place in the United States, Italy and Spain. T cells, B-cell-depleted T cells, or PBMCs supplied cDNA or gDNA.

Membership in each cohort depended on participant-reported clinical history. A COVID-19 case had been met by exposed participants during the 2 weeks before study entry. Sequencing was performed with immunoSEQ multiplex PCR; in TCRdb, only in-frame clones are kept and a portion is missing. The sample contains 240,000 or so clones, approximately 90% of which appear only once. CDR3 length: 14 amino acids. V lost 0 bases to trimming and J lost 7 bases, with 13 bases between them. Germline CDR1 SGDLS, CDR2 YYNGEE. Sequenced sample: PBMCs or T cells enriched from blood (not recorded which). The sequence came from a man aged 50 to 59 who had been exposed to COVID-19. This chain links TRBV9 with TRBJ2-5; the D gene is possibly TRBD2 (5 bases). The CDR3 nucleotides are TGTGCCAGCAGCGTAGGTCAGGTCAGCGGGACCCAGTACTTC. Its translation is CASSVGQVSGTQYF. The variable domain in full, completed from reference TRBV9 and TRBJ2-5, reads DSGVTQTPKHLITATGQRVTLRCSPRSGDLSVYWYQQSLDQGLQFLIQYYNGEERAKGNILERFSAQQFPDLHSELNLSSLELGDSALYFCASSVGQVSGTQYFGPGTRLLVL.